This TCR beta chain emerged from a study of shared clonotypes between healthy human individuals. The overall study: Each donor contributed plates that comprised three CD4 naive, three CD4 memory, two CD8 naive and one CD8 memory.

The investigators split CD4+ cells into a CD45RA+ naive subset and a CD45RA-negative memory subset. Original handling: Because ImmunoSEQ provided only junction sequences with no quality scores, the filtering differed. Profiled with immunoSEQ multiplex PCR; TCRdb holds only in-frame clones, not every one. Clone size and the V and J calls come from that table; the DNA yielded D and trimming. The table shows 950,000 to 1,300,000 clones, with roughly 80% occurring only once. Study-wide points: Clonotypes shared by all four sorted-subset donors had higher generation probabilities than non-shared clonotypes.

V was cut by 6 bases and J by 3 bases, with 12 bases left in between. The germline V gene has CDR1 MDHEN and CDR2 SYDVKM. The CDR3 length is 14 residues. Details on this clone: Its antigen is as yet unknown.

Sequences were obtained from memory CD4+ T cells sorted from blood. The subset was: CD45RA-negative fraction. This clonotype was obtained from a man between 18 and 35 years old in good health. The chain links TRBV28 to TRBJ1-3; D might be TRBD1 (6 bases). The CDR3 DNA reads TGTGCCAGCAGCCAAGCAGGGGTTGGAAACACCATATATTTT. Its protein is CASSQAGVGNTIYF.